This T cell receptor beta chain was recovered during a study of cytomegalovirus exposure and HLA in healthy donors. It was with 60 Vbeta and 13 Jbeta primers that the PCR ran. Assay used: immunoSEQ multiplex PCR; TCRdb lists only in-frame clones, some missing. Seen here are more than 85,000 clones, over 60% observed once, and the top ten hold around 8.4%. This clone occurred a few times. The clonotype comes from a man aged 35 to 55 in good health and CMV-seropositive. The sample comprised PBMCs.

The CDR3 region is CASSRGLGTGELFF. CDR3 nucleotide sequence: TGTGCCAGCAGCCGGGGACTAGGGACCGGGGAGCTGTTTTTT. V is TRBV7-3 and J is TRBJ2-2, with 8 bases aligning to TRBD2. Germline lookup yields CDR1 SGHTA and CDR2 FQGTGA. The CDR3 runs to 14 residues. Losses at the gene ends were 5 bases for V and 5 bases for J; bases not matched to a gene: 4. Full variable domain (missing parts from reference TRBV7-3 and TRBJ2-2): GAGVSQTPSNKVTEKGKYVELRCDPISGHTALYWYRQSLGQGPEFLIYFQGTGAADDSGLPNDRFFAVRPEGSVSTLKIQRTERGDSAVYLCASSRGLGTGELFFGEGSRLTVL.